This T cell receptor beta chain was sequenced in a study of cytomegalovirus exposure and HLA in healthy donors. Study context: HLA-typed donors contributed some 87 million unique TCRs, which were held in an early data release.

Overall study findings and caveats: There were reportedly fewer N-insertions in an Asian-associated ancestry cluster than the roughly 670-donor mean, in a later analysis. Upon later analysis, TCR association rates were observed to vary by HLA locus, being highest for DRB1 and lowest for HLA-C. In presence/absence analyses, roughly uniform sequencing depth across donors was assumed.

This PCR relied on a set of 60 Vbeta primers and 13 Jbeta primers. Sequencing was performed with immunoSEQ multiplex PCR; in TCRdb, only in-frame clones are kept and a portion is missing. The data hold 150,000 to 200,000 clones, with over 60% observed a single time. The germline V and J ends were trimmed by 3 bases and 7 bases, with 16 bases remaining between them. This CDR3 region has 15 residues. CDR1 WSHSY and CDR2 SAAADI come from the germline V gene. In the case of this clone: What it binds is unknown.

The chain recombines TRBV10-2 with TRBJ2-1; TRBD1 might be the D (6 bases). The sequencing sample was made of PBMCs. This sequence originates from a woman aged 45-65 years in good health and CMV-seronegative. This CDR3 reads CASSEAQGSNNEQFF. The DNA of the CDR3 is TGCGCCAGCAGTGAAGCCCAGGGGAGTAATAATGAGCAGTTCTTC.